Presented here are 11 T cell receptor beta chains from one specimen sequenced in a study of CXCR3-negative and CXCR3-positive naive CD8 T cells. General study results and limits: In CXCR3-positive naive cells, the TRB CDR3s were more hydrophobic than in CXCR3-negative naive cells.

Their recognized antigens are unknown. The authors prepared UMI-labeled TRB cDNA libraries by 5' RACE. TCRdb re-called the 5' RACE reads and shows each CDR3 protein once, DNA omitted. Found here are 85,000 to 120,000 distinct CDR3 sequences; the top ten clones hold more than 0.35%. Sequenced sample: naive CXCR3+ CD8+ T cells from blood. Specified subset: CD45RO-CCR7+CD27+CD95- naive CD8+ T cells expressing CXCR3 (TNR3+). All receptors derive from a human donor in good health. Some clones in this sample may be carry-over from other donors' samples.

The chain carries TRBV20-1 and TRBJ1-1; TCRdb's assignment of TRBD1 cannot be checked, as there is no DNA. CDR1 is DFQATT, CDR2 SNEGSKA, per germline (reference sequence). This CDR3 spans 14 amino acids. CDR3 residues: CSVLRTVMNTEAFF.

The chain employs TRBV7-2 and TRBJ2-1; the TCRdb call, TRBD2, lacks DNA for checking. This CDR3 spans 20 amino acids. The germline gives CDR1 SGHTA, CDR2 FQGNSA. CDR3 sequence reads: CASETLGLAGEDYSYNEQFF.

The rearrangement uses TRBV29-1 and TRBJ1-2; the D call from TCRdb, TRBD1, cannot be confirmed without DNA. CDR3 length: 13 residues. The V gene's germline CDR1 is SQVTM and CDR2 ANQGSEA. The CDR3 protein is CSVEEDRNYGYTF.

The chain combines TRBV5-1 with TRBJ2-7; lacking DNA, the TRBD1 call made by TCRdb goes unchecked. The CDR3 sequence is 14 residues long. Germline CDR1 is SGHRS and CDR2 is YFSETQ. The CDR3 spells CASSSTGGDYEQYF.

The chain joins TRBV27 to TRBJ2-7; the TCRdb call, TRBD1, lacks DNA for checking. There are 14 residues in the CDR3. Per the germline V gene, CDR1 is MNHEY and CDR2 is SMNVEV (reference sequence). The CDR3 loop is CASSSNMGLNEQYF.

The V gene is TRBV14, the J gene TRBJ2-1. The V gene's germline CDR1 is SGHDN and CDR2 FVKESK. The CDR3 runs to 14 residues. The CDR3: CASSQGGRYNEQFF.

The V gene is TRBV7-9, the J gene TRBJ2-7. Germline CDR1 is SEHNR and CDR2 is FQNEAQ (reference sequence). The CDR3 covers 14 residues. The chain's CDR3 is CASSSQADSYEQYF.

The gene calls are TRBV13 and TRBJ2-7; TCRdb calls TRBD1, which cannot be checked without DNA. The CDR3 contains 11 residues. Germline loops: CDR1 PRHDT, CDR2 FYEKMQ (reference sequence). CDR3: CASSSDSEQYF.

The chain joins TRBV7-6 to TRBJ2-1; the D call from TCRdb, TRBD1, cannot be confirmed without DNA. CDR3 length: 17 amino acids. Germline V gives CDR1 SGHVS, CDR2 FNYEAQ. CDR3 region: CASSLAGGLSSYNEQFF.

The chain has TRBV29-1 and TRBJ2-1; TCRdb picks TRBD1, but there is no DNA to check that call. This CDR3 region has 15 residues. Germline lookup yields CDR1 SQVTM and CDR2 ANQGSEA. This CDR3 reads CSVERGQRSLDEQFF.

The chain carries TRBV25-1 and TRBJ2-7; TCRdb designates TRBD2, a call that cannot be tested without DNA. The germline V gene has CDR1 MGHDK and CDR2 SYGVNS. The CDR3 length is 13 residues. CDR3 in amino acids: CASRVSGSYEQYF.